This passage covers 11 T cell receptor beta chains from one sample sequenced in a study of pediatric ulcerative colitis. One to two pinch biopsies were taken from the rectum during colonoscopy. The data were produced by immunoSEQ multiplex PCR, yet TCRdb's version contains in-frame clones alone and is incomplete. In the table there are 45,000 to 55,000 clones, 78% of which are singletons. The sample taken for sequencing was gut tissue. All receptors come from a girl aged 10 to 17 with moderate ulcerative colitis.

The sample holds one count of this clone. The V and J genes are TRBV29-1 and TRBJ2-3; a weak D match, TRBD2 (5 bases). The CDR3 is 12 amino acids. V was pared by 2 bases and J by 8 bases, with 11 bases between. Germline values: CDR1 SQVTM, CDR2 ANQGSEA. The CDR3: CSVELGGGTQYF. In DNA, the CDR3 is TGCAGCGTTGAATTGGGTGGAGGTACGCAGTATTTT.

The V and J genes are TRBV5-4 and TRBJ2-1; D remains unclear. CDR1 and CDR2 (germline): SGHNT, YYREEE (reference sequence). V gave up 5 bases and J gave up 5 bases, with 11 bases separating them. The CDR3 runs to 13 residues. CDR3 DNA: TGTGCCAGCAGATGGACCCTCGACAATGAGCAGTTCTTC. This codes for CASRWTLDNEQFF.

This clone was picked up a small number of times. CDR3 sequence reads: CAWTGSGNTIYF. CDR3 bases: TGTGCCTGGACGGGCTCTGGAAACACCATATATTTT. The chain combines TRBV30 with TRBJ1-3, with unresolved D. Trimming shortened V by 4 bases and J by 0 bases, and 4 bases separated the two germline ends. CDR1 and CDR2 from the germline V gene are GTSNPN and SVGIG (reference sequence). The CDR3 totals 12 residues.

Sample share makes this clone medium-sized (0.01 to 0.1%). V is TRBV9 and J is TRBJ1-3; 8 bases agree with TRBD1. V trimming: 0 bases; J trimming: 4 bases; junction bases outside the gene matches: 3. Germline lookup yields CDR1 SGDLS and CDR2 YYNGEE. The length of the CDR3 is 15 residues. The CDR3 protein is CASSVGWDRGNTIYF. In DNA form, the CDR3 reads TGTGCCAGCAGCGTAGGTTGGGACAGGGGAAACACCATATATTTT.

The J gene is TRBJ2-3, the V gene TRBV11-3; TRBD1 might be the D (5 bases). The CDR3 spans 14 residues. The V gene's germline CDR1 is SGHNT and CDR2 YENEEA. Trimming stripped 5 bases from V and 3 bases from J, with 12 bases between. The CDR3 loop reads CASSPEAGTDTQYF. The DNA for the CDR3 is TGTGCCAGCAGCCCCGAGGCAGGGACAGATACGCAGTATTTT.

This clone is judged medium-sized. The chain recombines TRBV4-2 with TRBJ1-5; possible D gene TRBD1, 5 bases. Germline values: CDR1 LGHNA, CDR2 YNFKEQ. The CDR3 has 14 residues. V was shortened by 4 bases and J by 2 bases, with 9 bases between the two germline ends. In nucleotides, the CDR3 is TGTGCCAGCAGCCCCTCGACAGGCAATCAGCCCCAGCATTTT. It codes for CASSPSTGNQPQHF.

The gene calls are TRBV6-1 and TRBJ2-7; 7 bases fit TRBD2. The CDR3 has 13 amino acids. V lost 5 bases to trimming and J lost 3 bases; unmatched junction nucleotides: 4. Germline V gives CDR1 MNHNS, CDR2 SASEGT. DNA for the CDR3: TGTGCCAGCAGTTCGGCGGGAGTCTACGAGCAGTACTTC. Translation: CASSSAGVYEQYF.

This clone is labeled medium-sized. The chain uses TRBV14 and TRBJ1-1; D is unresolved. Trimming left V 3 bases short and J 2 bases short, with 16 bases between. CDR3 length: 16 residues. Germline CDR1 reads SGHDN; CDR2 reads FVKESK. The DNA for the CDR3 is TGTGCCAGCAGCCACCGAAGGCTCTCCAGTAACACTGAAGCTTTCTTT. Its protein is CASSHRRLSSNTEAFF.

This clone was picked up a small number of times. The chain combines TRBV10-3 with TRBJ2-7; 7 positions agree with TRBD2. The length of the CDR3 is 16 residues. Germline-derived CDR1 and CDR2 are ENHRY and SYGVKD. V lost 2 bases and J lost 0; bases outside the gene matches: 7. The CDR3: CAISESHRTSSYEQYF. The CDR3 bases are TGTGCCATCAGTGAGAGCCACAGGACTAGCTCCTACGAGCAGTACTTC.

The CDR3, as DNA: TGCGCCAGCAGCTTGTCCGGGATGGGGCACACTGAAGCTTTCTTT. Protein: CASSLSGMGHTEAFF. The chain joins TRBV5-1 to TRBJ1-1; possibly TRBD1 for D (5 bases). This CDR3 is 15 amino acids long. V gave up 1 base and J gave up 3 bases, with 13 bases separating them. The V gene's germline CDR1 is SGHRS and CDR2 YFSETQ.

This clone has only a few counts. V is TRBV27 and J is TRBJ1-2, with D unresolved. This CDR3 is 12 amino acids long. Germline loops: CDR1 MNHEY, CDR2 SMNVEV (reference sequence). With 5 bases removed from V and 5 bases from J, the gap between germline ends came to 9 bases. In nucleotides, the CDR3 is TGTGCCAGCAGTACCGGCCGGTATGGCTACACCTTC. Amino acid sequence: CASSTGRYGYTF.